This T cell receptor (beta chain) originates from a study of shared clonotypes between healthy human individuals. CDR3 length equals 13 residues. V lost 4 bases to trimming and J lost 3 bases, with 9 bases between them. The germline gives CDR1 KGHSH, CDR2 LQKENI. Splitting the CD4+ cells yielded a CD45RA+ naive subset and a CD45RA-negative memory subset. General study findings and limits: Expectations were that clonotype sharing among donors would be affected by sequencing depth. Only blood was sampled, and tissue TCR repertoires likely differ from blood ones. Non-shared clonotypes showed lower generation probabilities than clonotypes common to all four donors.

The repertoire was sequenced with immunoSEQ multiplex PCR; TCRdb's copy has only in-frame clones and lacks some. The table records more than 2,000,000 clones, more than 80% of them present only once. Concerning this clone: What it binds is not known.

The TCR originated in a man in his late teens or twenties in good health. Some clones in this sample may be carry-over from other donors' samples. This chain joins TRBV18 and TRBJ2-5; D might be TRBD1 (5 bases). Specimen: naive CD4+ T cells from PBMCs. Subset meaning: CD45RA+ positively selected. This chain's CDR3 is CASSQGVEETQYF. The CDR3 DNA sequence: TGTGCCAGCTCACAAGGGGTAGAAGAGACCCAGTACTTC.